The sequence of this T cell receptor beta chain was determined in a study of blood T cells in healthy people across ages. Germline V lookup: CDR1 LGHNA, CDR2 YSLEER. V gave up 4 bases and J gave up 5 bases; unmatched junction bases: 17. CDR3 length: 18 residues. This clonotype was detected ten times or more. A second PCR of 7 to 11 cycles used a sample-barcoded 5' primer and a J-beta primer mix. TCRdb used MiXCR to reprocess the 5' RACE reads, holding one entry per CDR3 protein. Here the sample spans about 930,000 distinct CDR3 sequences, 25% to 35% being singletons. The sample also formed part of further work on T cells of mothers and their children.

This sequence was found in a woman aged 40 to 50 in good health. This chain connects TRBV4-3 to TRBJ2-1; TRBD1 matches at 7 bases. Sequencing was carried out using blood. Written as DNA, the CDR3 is TGCGCCAGCAGCCTTCGGACAGGTATCAAACGTGAAGACAATGAGCAGTTCTTC. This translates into CASSLRTGIKREDNEQFF.